A single sample is the source of the 21 T cell receptor beta chains below, sequenced in a study of blood T cell repertoires in COVID-19. The protocol was immunoSEQ multiplex PCR, while the TCRdb copy is restricted to in-frame clones and leaves out a portion. The sample consists of about 58,000 clones, 75% to 90% of them appearing once. Sequenced: peripheral blood. The receptors shown here come from a woman between 65 and 79 years old with active COVID-19.

The genes are TRBV19 and TRBJ2-1; tentative D call: TRBD1 (6 bases). The CDR3 contains 13 residues. CDR1 is LNHDA, CDR2 SQIVND, per germline (reference sequence). V was cut by 3 bases and J by 5 bases, with 8 bases left in between. In DNA, the CDR3 is TGTGCCAGTAGTATGGGGGACAACAATGAGCAGTTCTTC. This translates into CASSMGDNNEQFF.

This chain joins TRBV2 and TRBJ1-6; 8 bases match TRBD1. CDR1 is SNHLY, CDR2 FYNNEI, per germline. V was pared by 2 bases and J by 8 bases, with 14 bases of the junction left unmatched. This CDR3 has 18 amino acids. As DNA, the CDR3 is TGTGCCAGCAGTGAAATCCCCCCTTTACAGGGGGTTGATTCACCCCTCCACTTT. Protein sequence: CASSEIPPLQGVDSPLHF.

This sequence joins TRBV11-3 and TRBJ2-7; TRBD2 is a possible D gene (6 bases). Trimming left V 0 bases short and J 6 bases short, with 18 bases between. The CDR3 is 16 amino acids. The germline V gene encodes CDR1 SGHNT and CDR2 YENEEA. For the CDR3, the DNA is TGTGCCAGCAGCTTAGATTGGGAGGCAGGAGTCGCCGAGCAGTACTTC. This sequence encodes CASSLDWEAGVAEQYF.

The CDR3 sequence: CASSPGNTGELFF. DNA for the CDR3: TGTGCCAGCAGTCCAGGGAACACCGGGGAGCTGTTTTTT. V gene TRBV3-1 (or the pseudogene TRBV3-2) combines with J gene TRBJ2-2; D is undetermined. Germline V gives CDR1 LGHDT, CDR2 YNNKEL (reference sequence). V shed 6 bases and J shed 1 base, with 6 bases lying between them. The CDR3 has 13 residues.

The chain recombines TRBV3-1 (or the pseudogene TRBV3-2) with TRBJ2-1; 16 bases align to TRBD2. CDR1 is LGHDT, CDR2 YNNKEL, per germline (reference sequence). Losses at the gene ends were 5 bases for V and 1 base for J; bases not matched to a gene: 17. The CDR3 has 22 residues. The CDR3 DNA follows: TGTGCCAGCAGCTCCGGGACTAGCGGGGGGGAAAATTATGAGCGGTCCTACAATGAGCAGTTCTTC. Protein: CASSSGTSGGENYERSYNEQFF.

The chain's CDR3 is CASRDDKNIQYF. As DNA, the CDR3 is TGTGCCAGCAGGGATGACAAAAACATTCAGTACTTC. The chain combines TRBV19 with TRBJ2-4; D is perhaps TRBD1 (5 bases). V lost 9 bases and J lost 3, with 9 bases in between. Germline CDR1 and CDR2: LNHDA and SQIVND (reference sequence). The CDR3 sequence is 12 residues long. Looking up the rest from reference TRBV19 and TRBJ2-4 gives the full variable domain: DGGITQSPKYLFRKEGQNVTLSCEQNLNHDAMYWYRQDPGQGLRLIYYSQIVNDFQKGDIAEGYSVSREKKESFPLTVTSAQKNPTAFYLCASRDDKNIQYFGAGTRLSVL.

This rearrangement joins TRBV19 to TRBJ2-3; 11 positions match TRBD2. Trimming removed 7 bases from V and 5 bases from J; junction bases left unmatched: 8. CDR3 length equals 15 residues. CDR1 LNHDA and CDR2 SQIVND come from the germline V gene (reference sequence). This chain's CDR3 is CASKGLAETEDTQYF. CDR3 coding DNA: TGTGCCAGTAAGGGACTAGCGGAGACTGAAGATACGCAGTATTTT.

The chain has TRBV18 and TRBJ2-1; D might be TRBD2 (6 bases). Germline CDR1 and CDR2: KGHSH and LQKENI. V lost 9 bases and J lost 3, with 12 bases in between. There are 13 residues in the CDR3. The CDR3 is CASQEGRYNEQFF. The DNA of the CDR3 is TGTGCCAGTCAGGAGGGACGCTACAATGAGCAGTTCTTC.

V is TRBV2 and J is TRBJ2-5, with a tentative D call TRBD2 (6 bases). Trimming shortened V by 9 bases and J by 4 bases, and 33 bases separated the two germline ends. The CDR3 spans 19 residues. Germline assignment: CDR1 SNHLY and CDR2 FYNNEI. The CDR3 sequence is CASRGGIKTSGVFVETQYF. The DNA for the CDR3 is TGTGCCAGTAGGGGAGGAATAAAGACATCTGGAGTTTTCGTAGAGACCCAGTACTTC.

In this sample, this clone turned up once. This chain links TRBV5-4 with TRBJ2-7; a possible D gene is TRBD2 (6 bases). Trimming removed 3 bases at V and 5 bases at J, with 12 bases between. Per germline, CDR1 SGHNT and CDR2 YYREEE (reference sequence). The CDR3 extends over 13 amino acids. This chain's CDR3 is CASSWGVRDEQYF. DNA of the CDR3: TGTGCCAGCAGCTGGGGGGTTCGGGACGAGCAGTACTTC.

The J gene is TRBJ2-7, the V gene TRBV2; 9 nucleotides match TRBD2. The CDR3 has 14 amino acids. Germline CDR1 SNHLY, CDR2 FYNNEI. After removal of 1 base from V and 4 bases from J, the junction contained 2 bases not matched to a gene. The CDR3 protein is CASSEGGRGYEQYF. DNA of the CDR3: TGTGCCAGCAGTGAAGGCGGGAGGGGGTACGAGCAGTACTTC. Combining the CDR3 with reference TRBV2 and TRBJ2-7 gives the whole variable domain EPEVTQTPSHQVTQMGQEVILRCVPISNHLYFYWYRQILGQKVEFLVSFYNNEISEKSEIFDDQFSVERPDGSNFTLKIRSTKLEDSAMYFCASSEGGRGYEQYFGPGTRLTVT.

This clone was observed once. The V call is TRBV15, the J call TRBJ2-5; 11 bases line up with TRBD2. Looked up from germline, CDR1 is LNHNV and CDR2 is YYDKDF (reference sequence). V gave up 1 base and J gave up 5 bases; unmatched junction bases: 6. CDR3 length equals 16 residues. CDR3 nucleotide sequence: TGTGCCACCAGCAGAGCTGCTAGCGGGAGGTTGGAGACCCAGTACTTC. Translated, it gives CATSRAASGRLETQYF.

The V call is TRBV7-3, the J call TRBJ2-3, with TRBD2 matching over 9 bases. The germline gives CDR1 SGHTA, CDR2 FQGTGA. This CDR3 comprises 16 residues. V lost 4 bases to trimming and J lost 2 bases; unmatched junction nucleotides: 7. Here the CDR3 DNA reads TGTGCCAGCAGCTCCCGACTAGCGGAGCACACAGATACGCAGTATTTT. Protein sequence: CASSSRLAEHTDTQYF.

V gene TRBV7-3 combines with J gene TRBJ2-3; 9 bases line up with TRBD2. Trimming cost V 0 bases and J 4 bases; bases outside gene matches: 5. Per germline, CDR1 SGHTA and CDR2 FQGTGA. The CDR3 has 16 residues. In DNA form, the CDR3 reads TGTGCCAGCAGCTTAACTCTGCGGGAGGGCCCAGATACGCAGTATTTT. It codes for CASSLTLREGPDTQYF. Combining the CDR3 with reference TRBV7-3 and TRBJ2-3 gives the whole variable domain GAGVSQTPSNKVTEKGKYVELRCDPISGHTALYWYRQSLGQGPEFLIYFQGTGAADDSGLPNDRFFAVRPEGSVSTLKIQRTERGDSAVYLCASSLTLREGPDTQYFGPGTRLTVL.

The chain uses TRBV18 and TRBJ1-2, with TRBD1 identical over 7 bases. CDR3 length: 14 residues. The junction had 9 bases not matched to a gene; V was cut back by 6 bases and J by 5 bases. CDR1 is KGHSH and CDR2 is LQKENI in the germline V gene. CDR3 nucleotides: TGTGCCAGCTCGCAAGGGGGCGCGGAGTATGGCTACACCTTC. This codes for CASSQGGAEYGYTF.

V usage is TRBV27 and J usage is TRBJ2-1; 9 positions match TRBD2. This CDR3 is built from 17 residues. CDR1 MNHEY and CDR2 SMNVEV come from the germline V gene (reference sequence). The V gene end was trimmed by 5 bases and the J gene end by 7 bases; junction bases not matched to a gene: 15. The CDR3 region has the DNA TGTGCCAGCAGTCCGGGACTAGCAAAATTTCTTGGTAATGAGCAGTTCTTC. Protein product: CASSPGLAKFLGNEQFF.

The chain employs TRBV28 and TRBJ2-5; D is unclear. V gave up 3 bases and J gave up 1 base, with 6 bases separating them. Germline V gives CDR1 MDHEN, CDR2 SYDVKM. The CDR3 is 13 residues long. This CDR3 reads CASSLGSQETQYF. The CDR3 nucleotides are TGTGCCAGCAGTTTGGGCAGCCAAGAGACCCAGTACTTC.

The chain joins TRBV3-1 (or the pseudogene TRBV3-2) to TRBJ2-3, with D possibly matching TRBD1 (6 bases). V lost 4 bases and J lost 3, with 17 bases in between. Germline assignment: CDR1 LGHDT and CDR2 YNNKEL (reference sequence). The CDR3 is 16 amino acids. The CDR3 here is CASSPLFGGGTDTQYF. The CDR3 DNA reads as TGTGCCAGCAGCCCTCTTTTTGGGGGCGGGACAGATACGCAGTATTTT.

The chain has TRBV10-3 and TRBJ2-1; TRBD1 might be the D (5 bases). The V gene lost 6 bases and the J gene lost 2 bases, with 11 bases spanning the gap. Germline CDR1 ENHRY, CDR2 SYGVKD. The CDR3 runs 14 residues. CDR3 nucleotide sequence: TGTGCCATCAGCGCCCAGGGAACCTACAATGAGCAGTTCTTC. It translates to CAISAQGTYNEQFF.

The chain has TRBV3-1 (or the pseudogene TRBV3-2) and TRBJ1-1; D is perhaps TRBD1 (6 bases). Germline values: CDR1 LGHDT, CDR2 YNNKEL (reference sequence). There are 12 residues in the CDR3. V shed 4 bases and J shed 7 bases, with 10 bases lying between them. CDR3 protein: CASSLGQHEAFF. CDR3 bases: TGTGCCAGCAGCCTTGGACAGCATGAAGCTTTCTTT.

This clone was recorded once. The chain employs TRBV28 and TRBJ1-6, with 9 positions matching TRBD1. Per the germline V gene, CDR1 is MDHEN and CDR2 is SYDVKM. This CDR3 is built from 19 residues. Losses at the gene ends were 6 bases for V and 3 bases for J; bases not matched to a gene: 15. The CDR3 spells CASSPTGTGPSNYNSPLHF. DNA of the CDR3: TGTGCCAGCAGCCCGACCGGGACAGGGCCGTCTAACTATAATTCACCCCTCCACTTT.